The clone carrying this TCR beta chain was seen a few times. The CDR3 contains 14 residues. Unmatched junction bases numbered 2, after V lost 4 bases and J lost 0 bases. Per the germline V gene, CDR1 is GTSNPN and CDR2 is SVGIG (reference sequence). This sample was taken from a study of neurological immune-mediated disorders. TCRdb processed the 5' RACE reads anew with MiXCR; each CDR3 protein has one entry. The table shows some 47,000 distinct CDR3 sequences, with 20% to 25% occurring only once. Time point here: technical triplicate 3. The V gene is TRBV30, the J gene TRBJ2-1, with 8 bases identical to TRBD2. Sequencing input: PBMCs. The TCR was taken from a man in his sixties with HTLV-1-associated myelopathy (HAM/TSP). The CDR3: CAWKSGSSYNEQFF. CDR3 DNA: TGTGCCTGGAAGAGCGGGAGCTCCTACAATGAGCAGTTCTTC.